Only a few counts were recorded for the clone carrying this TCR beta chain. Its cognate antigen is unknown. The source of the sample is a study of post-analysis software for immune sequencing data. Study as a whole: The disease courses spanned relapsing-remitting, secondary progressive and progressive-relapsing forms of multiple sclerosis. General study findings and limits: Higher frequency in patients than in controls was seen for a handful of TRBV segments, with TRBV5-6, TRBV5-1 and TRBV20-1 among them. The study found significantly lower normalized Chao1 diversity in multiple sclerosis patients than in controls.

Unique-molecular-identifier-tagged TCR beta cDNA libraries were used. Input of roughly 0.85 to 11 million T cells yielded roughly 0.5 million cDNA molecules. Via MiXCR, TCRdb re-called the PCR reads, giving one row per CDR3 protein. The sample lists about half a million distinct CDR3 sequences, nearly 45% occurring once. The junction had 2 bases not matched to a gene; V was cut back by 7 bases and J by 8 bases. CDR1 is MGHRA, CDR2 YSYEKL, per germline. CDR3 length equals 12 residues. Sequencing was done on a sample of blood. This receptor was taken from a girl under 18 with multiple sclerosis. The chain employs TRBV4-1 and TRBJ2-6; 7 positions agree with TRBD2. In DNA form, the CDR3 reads TGCGCCAGCATGGGGGGGACCAACGTCCTGACTTTC. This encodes CASMGGTNVLTF.